The next 30 T cell receptor beta chains were all read from a single sample in a study of T cells after yellow fever vaccination. TCRdb itself ran the 5' RACE reads through MiXCR, one entry per CDR3 protein. The table has 100,000 to 150,000 distinct CDR3 sequences, around 7.4% seen once. The material was CD4+ T cells sorted from PBMCs, obtained 10 days after the first yellow fever vaccination. These receptors all come from a man between 18 and 29 years old who received the YFV17D yellow fever vaccine.

This clonotype was counted a single time. A much larger clone lies one base from this, so it may be a read error. The gene calls are TRBV28 and TRBJ2-4; D uncertain. Between the trimmed V and J ends, which lost 6 bases and 9 bases, there was a span of 15 bases. Germline V gene data show CDR1 as MDHEN and CDR2 as SYDVKM. There are 13 residues in the CDR3. The CDR3 nucleotides are TGTGCCAGCAGAACTTCGAACATGGGCATTCAGTACTTC. Protein: CASRTSNMGIQYF.

This clonotype showed up many times. The chain carries TRBV5-1 and TRBJ1-1; D unclear. Trimming removed 0 bases from V and 0 bases from J, with 6 bases in between. The CDR3 is 14 amino acids. Germline loops: CDR1 SGHRS, CDR2 YFSETQ. CDR3 region: CASSLDGLNTEAFF. In DNA, the CDR3 is TGCGCCAGCAGCTTGGACGGATTGAACACTGAAGCTTTCTTT.

This clonotype was recorded many times. The rearrangement joins TRBV12-3 or TRBV12-4 to TRBJ1-2; 7 nucleotides match TRBD1. This CDR3 has 15 amino acids. V shed 6 bases and J 5 bases; nucleotides not matched to a gene: 12. This CDR3 reads CASSFTGTVYYGYTF. The CDR3 DNA reads as TGTGCCAGCAGCTTCACCGGGACAGTGTATTATGGCTACACCTTC.

This clonotype occurred many times. The chain joins TRBV3-1 to TRBJ1-1, with unresolved D. CDR1 is LGHDT and CDR2 is YNNKEL in the germline V gene (reference sequence). The CDR3 is 14 amino acids. Trimming shortened V by 1 base and J by 7 bases, and 13 bases separated the two germline ends. CDR3 nucleotide sequence: TGTGCCAGCAGCCAAGTCGTCCCAAGGAGTGAAGCTTTCTTT. Its translation: CASSQVVPRSEAFF.

This clonotype was observed at least ten times. This chain connects TRBV7-3 to TRBJ1-2, with D perhaps matching TRBD1 (6 bases). This CDR3 is 14 amino acids long. Germline V gives CDR1 SGHTA, CDR2 FQGTGA. V was clipped by 5 bases and J by 4 bases, with 14 bases between them. The CDR3 DNA is TGTGCCAGCAGCCTATTCCAGGGGAGCTATGGCTACACCTTC. Residues: CASSLFQGSYGYTF.

This clonotype occurred many times. The chain is built from TRBV5-5 and TRBJ2-3; D is perhaps TRBD1 (6 bases). V dropped 0 bases and J dropped 3 bases, with 11 bases sitting between them. The CDR3 runs 15 residues. Germline-derived CDR1 and CDR2 are SGHKS and YYEKEE (reference sequence). The chain's CDR3 is CASSLVQGQTDTQYF. In DNA form, the CDR3 reads TGTGCCAGCAGCTTGGTACAGGGTCAGACAGATACGCAGTATTTT.

This clonotype was counted ten times or more. The gene calls are TRBV7-2 and TRBJ2-4; tentatively, D is TRBD1 or TRBD2 (5 bases each). V was cut by 5 bases and J by 8 bases, with 19 bases left in between. This CDR3 is built from 15 residues. Germline V CDR1 and CDR2: SGHTA, FQGNSA. DNA for the CDR3: TGTGCCAGCAGCCCCCTTACGGGACCCTCAGACATTCAGTACTTC. Encoded protein: CASSPLTGPSDIQYF.

This clonotype was seen many times. This chain connects TRBV9 to TRBJ2-7; no definite D call. CDR3 size: 8 residues. CDR1 is SGDLS and CDR2 is YYNGEE in the germline V gene. The CDR3 loop reads CASSEEIV. The CDR3 DNA reads TGTGCCAGCAGCGAGGAGATCGTC.

This clonotype has ten or more counts. The chain uses TRBV7-2 and TRBJ2-5; 8 bases align to TRBD1. With V trimmed by 4 bases and J by 5 bases, 6 bases remained unmatched. This CDR3 region has 14 residues. Germline CDR1 and CDR2: SGHTA and FQGNSA. The CDR3: CASSYTGGSETQYF. CDR3 nucleotides: TGTGCCAGCAGCTATACAGGGGGTTCTGAGACCCAGTACTTC.

This clonotype was seen at least ten times. This sequence joins TRBV5-1 and TRBJ2-1, with 9 bases identical to TRBD2. This CDR3 comprises 16 residues. Trimming at V came to 4 bases and at J to 0 bases, leaving 5 bases not matched to a gene. The V gene's germline CDR1 is SGHRS and CDR2 YFSETQ. CDR3 DNA: TGCGCCAGCAGCACGGATAGCGGGGGCTCCTACAATGAGCAGTTCTTC. It yields the protein CASSTDSGGSYNEQFF.

This clonotype was picked up many times. The genes are TRBV4-2 and TRBJ1-2; 7 nucleotides align to TRBD1. CDR3 size: 18 residues. Germline V gene data show CDR1 as LGHNA and CDR2 as YNFKEQ. The ends lost 4 bases at V and 4 bases at J; junction bases unmatched: 18. CDR3 protein: CASSREPTGTEASYGYTF. Here the CDR3 DNA reads TGTGCCAGCAGCCGGGAACCGACAGGGACTGAGGCAAGCTATGGCTACACCTTC.

Of note for this clonotype: This may stem from a read error, because a much larger clone lies one nucleotide away. The chain combines TRBV24-1 with TRBJ2-1; the D gene is possibly TRBD2 (7 bases). Trimming removed 9 bases at V and 2 bases at J, with 25 bases between. Germline V gene data show CDR1 as KGHDR and CDR2 as SFDVKD. CDR3 length equals 18 residues. DNA of the CDR3: TGTGCCACCTGCGGGGGCAACCTAGGGGGGCAAACCTACAATGAGCAGTTCTTC. Encoded protein: CATCGGNLGGQTYNEQFF.

This clonotype has just a few counts. The chain recombines TRBV5-1 with TRBJ2-6, with D unresolved. Germline CDR1 reads SGHRS; CDR2 reads YFSETQ. V lost 1 base, J lost 4 bases, and 6 bases lay in between. The CDR3 is 14 amino acids. The chain's CDR3 is CASSLMVGANVLTF. CDR3 nucleotide sequence: TGCGCCAGCAGCTTGATGGTAGGGGCCAACGTCCTGACTTTC. Combining the CDR3 with reference TRBV5-1 and TRBJ2-6 gives the whole variable domain KAGVTQTPRYLIKTRGQQVTLSCSPISGHRSVSWYQQTPGQGLQFLFEYFSETQRNKGNFPGRFSGRQFSNSRSEMNVSTLELGDSALYLCASSLMVGANVLTFGAGSRLTVL.

This clonotype was counted ten times or more. CDR3 bases: TGCGCCAGCAGCTTGAAGGCTAGCGGGGGGTTCGACATTCAGTACTTC. Its translation: CASSLKASGGFDIQYF. J is TRBJ2-4 and V is TRBV5-1; 11 bases agree with TRBD2. Germline V gene sequence: CDR1 SGHRS, CDR2 YFSETQ. The J segment lost 8 bases and the V segment lost 1 base, leaving 8 bases of the junction unmatched. The CDR3 has 16 residues.

Only a few counts were recorded for this clonotype. The rearrangement joins TRBV20-1 to TRBJ1-5, with D possibly TRBD1 on 6 matching bases. The V and J ends lost 5 bases and 5 bases respectively, with 19 bases between them. Germline V gene sequence: CDR1 DFQATT, CDR2 SNEGSKA (reference sequence). The CDR3 runs to 15 residues. The CDR3: CSAVLFRGVDQPQHF. Written as DNA, the CDR3 is TGCAGTGCTGTATTATTCAGGGGAGTGGATCAGCCCCAGCATTTT.

About this clonotype: This may be a read error, as it is one base from a much larger clone. The chain combines TRBV27 with TRBJ2-1; tentative D call: TRBD1 (5 bases). In germline, CDR1 is MNHEY, CDR2 SMNVEV (reference sequence). CDR3 length: 13 residues. The CDR3: CASRQFTYNVQFF. CDR3 DNA: TGTGCCAGCCGACAGTTTACCTACAATGTGCAGTTCTTC.

This clonotype came up many times. J is TRBJ1-5 and V is TRBV12-3 or TRBV12-4, with a tentative D call TRBD1 (5 bases). Deletions cut 5 bases from V and 7 bases from J, with 15 bases between. CDR3 length: 14 amino acids. Here the CDR3 reads CASSPSGFQQPQHF. The CDR3 nucleotides read TGTGCCAGCAGTCCTTCAGGGTTCCAACAGCCCCAGCATTTT.

A few counts support this clonotype. V and J are TRBV7-2 and TRBJ2-3; tentatively, D is TRBD2 (7 bases). In germline, CDR1 is SGHTA, CDR2 FQGNSA. This CDR3 comprises 15 residues. V was shortened by 1 base and J by 6 bases, with 14 bases between the two germline ends. The DNA of the CDR3 is TGTGCCAGCAGCTTAGTTACGGGGGGCGTCGATACGCAGTATTTT. This codes for CASSLVTGGVDTQYF. The variable domain in full, with the rest retrieved from reference TRBV7-2 and TRBJ2-3, is GAGVSQSPSNKVTEKGKDVELRCDPISGHTALYWYRQSLGQGLEFLIYFQGNSAPDKSGLPSDRFSAERTGGSVSTLTIQRTQQEDSAVYLCASSLVTGGVDTQYFGPGTRLTVL.

This clonotype was counted many times. J is TRBJ2-7 and V is TRBV5-8, with a possible D match to TRBD2 (5 bases). Germline lookup yields CDR1 SGHTS and CDR2 YDEGEE. This CDR3 has 13 amino acids. Trimming took 2 bases from V and 1 from J, leaving 7 bases between them. The CDR3 DNA follows: TGTGCCAGCAGCTTCCCGGGGTCCTACGAGCAGTACGTC. Translated: CASSFPGSYEQYV.

This clonotype has a count of ten or more. The J gene is TRBJ2-1, the V gene TRBV29-1, with 12 nucleotides matching TRBD2. The CDR3 is 15 amino acids. Germline V CDR1 and CDR2: SQVTM, ANQGSEA. The J segment lost 9 bases and the V segment lost 4 bases, leaving 10 bases of the junction unmatched. CDR3 amino acids: CSVGRGTSGYPEQFF. The DNA of the CDR3 is TGCAGCGTTGGGAGAGGGACTAGCGGGTATCCTGAGCAGTTCTTC.

Concerning this clonotype: This may stem from a read error, because a much larger clone lies one nucleotide away. The J gene is TRBJ1-2, the V gene TRBV2, with D perhaps TRBD1 (5 bases). This CDR3 comprises 15 residues. V lost 2 bases to trimming and J lost 7 bases, with 17 bases between them. The germline CDR1 and CDR2 sequences are SNHLY and FYNNEI. The CDR3 reads CASSEYLAPGSGYTF. The CDR3 DNA reads as TGTGCCAGCAGTGAATATCTAGCTCCAGGGAGTGGCTACACCTTC. The full variable domain, rest sourced from reference TRBV2 and TRBJ1-2, is EPEVTQTPSHQVTQMGQEVILRCVPISNHLYFYWYRQILGQKVEFLVSFYNNEISEKSEIFDDQFSVERPDGSNFTLKIRSTKLEDSAMYFCASSEYLAPGSGYTFGSGTRLTVV.

By sample share, this clonotype is medium-sized (0.01 to 0.1%). The chain is built from TRBV3-1 and TRBJ1-2; 8 bases fit TRBD1. Germline CDR1 reads LGHDT; CDR2 reads YNNKEL (reference sequence). The CDR3 consists of 14 residues. V shed 4 bases and J 8 bases; nucleotides not matched to a gene: 9. This CDR3 is CASSLNFAGGGYTF. The CDR3 coding sequence is TGTGCCAGCAGCCTTAATTTCGCAGGGGGCGGCTACACCTTC. Using reference TRBV3-1 and TRBJ1-2 for the parts outside the CDR3, the full variable domain is DTAVSQTPKYLVTQMGNDKSIKCEQNLGHDTMYWYKQDSKKFLKIMFSYNNKELIINETVPNRFSPKSPDKAHLNLHINSLELGDSAVYFCASSLNFAGGGYTFGSGTRLTVV.

This clonotype was counted at least ten times. The rearrangement links TRBV10-3 to TRBJ1-2, with D perhaps TRBD1 (6 bases). Germline loops: CDR1 ENHRY, CDR2 SYGVKD. CDR3 length equals 15 residues. V was pared by 0 bases and J by 4 bases, with 12 bases between. This CDR3 reads CAISESGGAGYGYTF. CDR3 DNA sequence: TGTGCCATCAGTGAGTCCGGGGGCGCGGGCTATGGCTACACCTTC.

This clonotype was seen more than once but under ten times. The junction departs from germline at one end; a sequencing error may be responsible. V gene TRBV10-3 combines with J gene TRBJ1-2; TRBD1 matches at 12 bases. Germline V gene sequence: CDR1 ENHRY, CDR2 SYGVKD. CDR3 length: 15 amino acids. The CDR3 nucleotides are TGTGCCATCAGAGAGTGGGACAGGGGGCGGGATGGCTACACCTTC. Translated, it gives CAIREWDRGRDGYTF.

This clonotype was recorded at least ten times. The chain employs TRBV7-6 and TRBJ1-5; D is uncertain. Deletions cut 1 base from V and 2 bases from J, with 12 bases between. Germline V gene data show CDR1 as SGHVS and CDR2 as FNYEAQ. The CDR3 covers 16 residues. In DNA, the CDR3 is TGTGCCAGCAGCTTAGGGTCCGGCATCCGCAATCAGCCCCAGCATTTT. Translating it yields CASSLGSGIRNQPQHF.

This clonotype has ten or more counts. V gene TRBV30 combines with J gene TRBJ1-5, with D possibly being TRBD1 (5 bases). Germline V lookup: CDR1 GTSNPN, CDR2 SVGIG (reference sequence). V lost 5 bases and J 2 bases, leaving 10 bases between the germline ends. CDR3 length equals 13 residues. CDR3 loop: CAWALGGNQPQHF. CDR3 in DNA: TGTGCCTGGGCCTTAGGGGGCAATCAGCCCCAGCATTTT.

This clonotype was seen ten or more times. This rearrangement joins TRBV4-3 to TRBJ1-5; D gene uncertain. Germline lookup yields CDR1 LGHNA and CDR2 YSLEER. The CDR3 extends over 13 amino acids. Trimming took off 0 bases at V and 3 bases at J, with 3 bases between the two ends. Written as DNA, the CDR3 is TGCGCCAGCAGCCAAGATACCAATCAGCCCCAGCATTTT. Protein product: CASSQDTNQPQHF.

This clonotype was picked up many times. The CDR3 region is CASSLSPIGVDTQYF. CDR3 in DNA: TGTGCCAGCAGCTTAAGCCCCATCGGGGTTGATACGCAGTATTTT. V and J are TRBV7-2 and TRBJ2-3, with D possibly TRBD2 on 5 matching bases. CDR1 is SGHTA, CDR2 FQGNSA, per germline. The CDR3 has 15 amino acids. With 2 bases removed from V and 6 bases from J, the gap between germline ends came to 15 bases.

There are many counts of this clonotype. This chain's CDR3 is CASSALTTATDTQYF. CDR3 in DNA: TGTGCCAGCAGCGCCTTGACGACAGCCACAGATACGCAGTATTTT. The chain has TRBV7-8 and TRBJ2-3; D is possibly TRBD1 (5 bases). The V and J ends lost 5 bases and 2 bases respectively, with 14 bases between them. The CDR3 covers 15 residues. Germline V lookup: CDR1 SGHVS, CDR2 FQNEAQ.

This clonotype was seen repeatedly, ten times or more. The chain combines TRBV10-3 with TRBJ1-2; 7 bases line up with TRBD1. The CDR3 contains 15 residues. The J segment lost 2 bases and the V segment lost 4 bases, leaving 7 bases of the junction unmatched. Germline V CDR1 and CDR2: ENHRY, SYGVKD. DNA for the CDR3: TGTGCCATCAGTGGGGGGACAGCGATCAACTATGGCTACACCTTC. It translates to CAISGGTAINYGYTF.